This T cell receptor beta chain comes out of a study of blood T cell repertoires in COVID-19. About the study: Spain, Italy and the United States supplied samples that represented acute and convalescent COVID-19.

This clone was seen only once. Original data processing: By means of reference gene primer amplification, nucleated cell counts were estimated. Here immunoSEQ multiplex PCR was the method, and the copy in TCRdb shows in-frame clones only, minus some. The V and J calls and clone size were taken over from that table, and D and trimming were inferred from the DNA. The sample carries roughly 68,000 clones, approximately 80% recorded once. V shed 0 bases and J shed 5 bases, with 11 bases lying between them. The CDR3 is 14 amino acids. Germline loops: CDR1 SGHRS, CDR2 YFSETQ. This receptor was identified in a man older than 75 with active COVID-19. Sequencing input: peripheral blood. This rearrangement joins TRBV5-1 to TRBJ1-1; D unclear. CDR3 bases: TGCGCCAGCAGCTTGGATACAAGAGGGACTGAAGCTTTCTTT. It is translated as CASSLDTRGTEAFF.